Described below is a single TCR beta chain sequence and its context. Its antigen is not known. Primers for the PCR totalled 60 Vbeta and 13 Jbeta. Original data processing: As a later analysis found, there were 70 million to 80 million unique TCR beta chains, of which some 10 million were shared. Only in-frame clones appear in the TCRdb table, and some are missing; sequencing was by immunoSEQ multiplex PCR. V and J calls and clone size come straight from that table; D and trimming were deduced from the DNA. The data contain more than 85,000 clones, 76% of them singletons. The sample originates from a study of cytomegalovirus exposure and HLA in healthy donors. Across the whole study: There were 350 to 400 genotyped donors. Of these, 81% fell in the genetic ancestry cluster associated with self-reported Caucasian donors. The study's findings and limits: Trimming of TCR beta V- and J-genes showed a link, identified in a later analysis, to a missense DCLRE1C variant. Rare TCR sequences dominated, though some public TCRs recurred in many donors.

J was trimmed by 4 bases and V by 1 base; bases with no gene match: 4. The CDR3 runs to 15 residues. From germline, CDR1 is SGDLS and CDR2 YYNGEE. What was sequenced was PBMCs. This receptor was obtained from a woman aged 45-65 years in good health and CMV-seropositive. This chain uses TRBV9 with TRBJ2-7; 11 bases match TRBD1. CDR3 in amino acids: CASSVTGTGGYEQYF. The CDR3 DNA follows: TGTGCCAGCAGCGTAACCGGGACAGGGGGATACGAGCAGTACTTC.